This note documents a single T cell receptor beta chain sequence. The library targeted TCRbeta and was prepared with unique molecular identifiers. TCRdb passed the PCR reads through MiXCR, listing each CDR3 protein once. The data contain about 610,000 distinct CDR3 sequences, 8% to 11% of them singletons. The source of the sample is a study of T-cell reconstitution after alpha-beta-depleted transplantation in children. This clonotype originated in a human donor who donated a stem cell graft to a child with acute myeloid leukemia. The specimen comprised PBMCs from the stem cell graft donor, sampled from the stem cell graft.

CDR3 DNA sequence: TGTGCCAGCAGGGGGGGGTTGAGGACTGAAGCTTTCTTT. It codes for CASRGGLRTEAFF. V gene TRBV27 combines with J gene TRBJ1-1; D might be TRBD1 (5 bases). The ends were cut back, 6 bases at V and 5 bases at J, with 13 bases in the middle. Per the germline V gene, CDR1 is MNHEY and CDR2 is SMNVEV (reference sequence). The CDR3 covers 13 residues.